This T cell receptor (beta chain) was captured in a study of shared clonotypes between healthy human individuals. The protocol was immunoSEQ multiplex PCR, while the TCRdb copy is restricted to in-frame clones and leaves out a portion. Among over a million clones, around 76% were seen once, and the ten largest hold 1.2% to 1.5%. The ends were cut back, 6 bases at V and 10 bases at J, with 19 bases in the middle. The CDR3 contains 15 residues. Germline CDR1 reads MDHEN; CDR2 reads SYDVKM. Sequencing was performed on memory CD4+ T cells sorted from blood. Subset in this sample: CD45RA-negative fraction. This chain joins TRBV28 and TRBJ2-6; D is ambiguous. The receptor was isolated from a young man in good health. The CDR3 DNA reads as TGTGCCAGCAGCCGCCACACCACCATCGGAAACGTCCTGACTTTC. It specifies CASSRHTTIGNVLTF. The entire variable domain, with the rest obtained from reference TRBV28 and TRBJ2-6, is as follows: DVKVTQSSRYLVKRTGEKVFLECVQDMDHENMFWYRQDPGLGLRLIYFSYDVKMKEKGDIPEGYSVSREKKERFSLILESASTNQTSMYLCASSRHTTIGNVLTFGAGSRLTVL.